These 22 T cell receptor beta chains came from one sample sequenced in a study of T cells in Graves' hyperthyroidism and ophthalmopathy. Amplified TCR beta CDR3 regions derived from RNA transcripts. First-round RT-PCR of the TCR CDR3 relied on the HTBI primer set. TCRdb recomputed calls from the multiplex PCR reads with MiXCR, one row per CDR3 protein. The table records 460,000 or so distinct CDR3 sequences, approximately 14% of them present only once. Material for sequencing was blood. The source of these receptors is a woman aged 18 to 35 with Graves' hyperthyroidism.

The V gene is TRBV4-1, the J gene TRBJ2-7; D could derive from TRBD1 or TRBD2 (6 bases each). Between the trimmed V and J ends, which lost 0 bases and 4 bases, there was a span of 22 bases. The germline V gene encodes CDR1 MGHRA and CDR2 YSYEKL. This CDR3 comprises 18 residues. The CDR3 bases are TGCGCCAGCAGCCAAGATAGTTTGGTGGGGGGCGGATGGTACGAGCAGTACGTC. Residues: CASSQDSLVGGGWYEQYV.

This clonotype was found many times. The J gene is TRBJ1-1, the V gene TRBV18; D is perhaps TRBD1 (5 bases). The V gene lost 5 bases and the J gene lost 2 bases, with 9 bases spanning the gap. The CDR3 consists of 13 residues. Germline lookup yields CDR1 KGHSH and CDR2 LQKENI. CDR3 sequence reads: CASSSTDNTEAFF. The DNA of the CDR3 is TGTGCCAGCTCATCGACAGACAACACTGAAGCTTTCTTT. Full variable domain (remainder filled in from reference TRBV18 and TRBJ1-1): NAGVMQNPRHLVRRRGQEARLRCSPMKGHSHVYWYRQLPEEGLKFMVYLQKENIIDESGMPKERFSAEFPKEGPSILRIQQVVRGDSAAYFCASSSTDNTEAFFGQGTRLTVV.

The sample holds many counts of this clonotype. V usage is TRBV10-3 and J usage is TRBJ2-3, with 7 bases matching TRBD2. V was clipped by 8 bases and J by 6 bases; unmatched bases: 8. This CDR3 comprises 13 residues. CDR1 is ENHRY, CDR2 SYGVKD, per germline. The CDR3 loop reads CAISGRPKDTQYF. In nucleotides, the CDR3 is TGTGCCATCTCCGGGAGGCCAAAGGATACGCAGTATTTT.

This clonotype showed up many times. The chain employs TRBV11-2 and TRBJ1-4; D uncertain. This CDR3 is 13 amino acids long. V lost 3 bases, J lost 4 bases, and 6 bases lay in between. Germline lookup yields CDR1 SGHAT and CDR2 FQNNGV. CDR3 nucleotide sequence: TGTGCCAGCAGCTTCACGATTAATGAAAAACTGTTTTTT. This gives the protein CASSFTINEKLFF.

V gene TRBV27 combines with J gene TRBJ2-1; TRBD2 agrees at 8 bases. V was clipped by 6 bases and J by 2 bases; unmatched bases: 3. The CDR3 is 14 residues long. Per germline, CDR1 MNHEY and CDR2 SMNVEV (reference sequence). DNA of the CDR3: TGTGCCAGCAGGGTAGCGGGAACCTACAATGAGCAGTTCTTC. As protein: CASRVAGTYNEQFF.

The chain combines TRBV14 with TRBJ2-1; possible D gene TRBD2, 5 bases. This CDR3 is built from 15 residues. Germline loops: CDR1 SGHDN, CDR2 FVKESK. Trimming cost V 4 bases and J 2 bases, with 12 bases left between them. CDR3 DNA: TGTGCCAGCAGCCTAGACTACGTTCCCTACAATGAGCAGTTCTTC. Translating gives CASSLDYVPYNEQFF.

This clonotype has only a few counts. The CDR3 does not end in the conserved phenylalanine or tryptophan, so this is likely a read error. The V call is TRBV24-1, the J call TRBJ2-1; TRBD1 is a possible D gene (5 bases). Deletions cut 4 bases from V and 0 bases from J, with 15 bases between. Germline values: CDR1 KGHDR, CDR2 SFDVKD. This CDR3 spans 17 amino acids. The DNA of the CDR3 is TGTGCCACCAGTGAGGGAAAGGACATGAGCTCCTACAATGAGCAGTTCTCC. Translation: CATSEGKDMSSYNEQFS.

This clonotype turned up a few times. The chain couples TRBV2 to TRBJ2-3; weak D call: TRBD2 (5 bases). V lost 7 bases to trimming and J lost 0 bases, with 5 bases between them. CDR3 size: 12 residues. Germline values: CDR1 SNHLY, CDR2 FYNNEI. The DNA of the CDR3 is TGTGCCAGCACGGGGAGCACAGATACGCAGTATTTT. Its translation: CASTGSTDTQYF.

This clonotype occurred many times. The genes are TRBV30 and TRBJ2-5, with D unresolved. The CDR3 covers 11 residues. Germline CDR1 reads GTSNPN; CDR2 reads SVGIG (reference sequence). Between the trimmed V and J ends, which lost 0 bases and 5 bases, there was a span of 4 bases. The CDR3 nucleotides are TGTGCCTGGAGTGTAGAGGAGACCCAGTACTTC. Amino acid sequence: CAWSVEETQYF.

In this sample, this clonotype turned up a few times. The genes are TRBV30 and TRBJ1-1; D is perhaps TRBD1 (5 bases). This CDR3 region has 15 residues. Germline values: CDR1 GTSNPN, CDR2 SVGIG (reference sequence). Trimming took off 7 bases at V and 0 bases at J, with 18 bases between the two ends. As DNA, the CDR3 is TGTGCCTATTCACCCTGGGGGGGGATGAACACTGAAGCTTTCTTT. Its protein product is CAYSPWGGMNTEAFF.

There are many counts of this clonotype. CDR3 nucleotides: TGTGCCAGTAGTACGGACAGGGTAAATCAGCCCCAGCATTTT. Its protein is CASSTDRVNQPQHF. V usage is TRBV19 and J usage is TRBJ1-5; 8 nucleotides line up with TRBD1. V was clipped by 4 bases and J by 4 bases; unmatched bases: 3. Germline V gene data show CDR1 as LNHDA and CDR2 as SQIVND (reference sequence). CDR3 length equals 14 residues.

This clonotype was seen only a few times. The V gene is TRBV20-1, the J gene TRBJ1-2; TRBD1 agrees at 7 bases. Per the germline V gene, CDR1 is DFQATT and CDR2 is SNEGSKA (reference sequence). The CDR3 consists of 13 residues. V trimming: 6 bases; J trimming: 3 bases; junction bases outside the gene matches: 7. CDR3 bases: TGCAGTGCCAGTGACAGGGCTGACTATGGCTACACCTTC. This codes for CSASDRADYGYTF.

This clonotype was detected only a few times. V usage is TRBV5-1 and J usage is TRBJ1-5; D is perhaps TRBD1 (5 bases). V lost 0 bases to trimming and J lost 3 bases, with 10 bases between them. The CDR3 covers 15 residues. CDR1 is SGHRS and CDR2 is YFSETQ in the germline V gene. This CDR3 is CASSLVGGYNQPQHF. The CDR3 DNA sequence: TGCGCCAGCAGCTTGGTTGGGGGATACAATCAGCCCCAGCATTTT.

About this clonotype itself: It may be a read error: a sequence one base away is much more abundant. CDR3 bases: TGCAGTGCCCCGACTAGCGGGAGCGCAGATACGCCGTATTTT. Translation: CSAPTSGSADTPYF. This rearrangement joins TRBV20-1 to TRBJ2-3; TRBD2 matches at 12 bases. The germline V gene has CDR1 DFQATT and CDR2 SNEGSKA (reference sequence). The CDR3 runs 14 residues.

The sample holds many counts of this clonotype. The chain joins TRBV6-1 to TRBJ1-5; D gene ambiguous. There are 15 residues in the CDR3. The V gene lost 4 bases and the J gene lost 4 bases, with 14 bases spanning the gap. Germline assignment: CDR1 MNHNS and CDR2 SASEGT. For the CDR3, the DNA is TGTGCCAGCAGTGCCCTTGAGGTCCCGAATCAGCCCCAGCATTTT. Its protein is CASSALEVPNQPQHF.

V and J are TRBV20-1 and TRBJ2-1, with TRBD2 identical over 8 bases. After removal of 3 bases from V and 5 bases from J, the junction contained 9 bases not matched to a gene. There are 15 residues in the CDR3. Germline loops: CDR1 DFQATT, CDR2 SNEGSKA (reference sequence). The CDR3 loop is CSASSSTSVNNEQFF. The CDR3 DNA reads as TGCAGTGCTAGTTCGTCGACTAGCGTAAACAATGAGCAGTTCTTC.

The V gene is TRBV5-6, the J gene TRBJ1-1; D not resolved. This CDR3 is 13 amino acids long. From germline, CDR1 is SGHDT and CDR2 YYEEEE. V was cut by 4 bases and J by 5 bases, with 12 bases left in between. CDR3 protein: CASSPPSGTEAFF. CDR3 DNA sequence: TGTGCCAGCAGCCCCCCCAGTGGGACTGAAGCTTTCTTT.

Turning to this clonotype: A clone one base away is much larger, so this may be a read error. The chain employs TRBV29-1 and TRBJ2-7; TRBD2 matches at 12 bases. This CDR3 region has 13 residues. Germline CDR1 reads SQVTM; CDR2 reads ANQGSEA. V dropped 8 bases and J dropped 3; count of bases not matched to a gene: 5. In DNA, the CDR3 is TGCAGCTACACTAGCGGGAGGTTCTACGAGCAGTACTTC. Amino acids: CSYTSGRFYEQYF.

This clonotype was counted ten times or more. The chain carries TRBV30 and TRBJ1-3, with unresolved D. This CDR3 spans 14 amino acids. Trimming stripped 4 bases from V and 0 bases from J, with 10 bases between. Germline-derived CDR1 and CDR2 are GTSNPN and SVGIG (reference sequence). Here the CDR3 reads CAWTPLSSGNTIYF. CDR3 bases: TGTGCCTGGACCCCTCTTAGCTCTGGAAACACCATATATTTT.

The chain links TRBV5-1 to TRBJ2-6; possibly TRBD1 for D (6 bases). This CDR3 contains 16 residues. The ends were cut back, 0 bases at V and 2 bases at J, with 9 bases in the middle. The germline gives CDR1 SGHRS, CDR2 YFSETQ. This CDR3 is CASSLEGVPGANVLTF. As DNA, the CDR3 is TGCGCCAGCAGCTTGGAGGGGGTCCCTGGGGCCAACGTCCTGACTTTC.

This clonotype was seen many times. The rearrangement uses TRBV6-5 and TRBJ1-1; no reliable D call. The V end was cut by 2 bases, the J end by 2 bases, with 9 bases between. This CDR3 comprises 14 residues. Germline V gene sequence: CDR1 MNHEY, CDR2 SVGAGI. The CDR3 is CASSYVAGNTEAFF. Written as DNA, the CDR3 is TGTGCCAGCAGTTACGTCGCGGGAAACACTGAAGCTTTCTTT.

V is TRBV19 and J is TRBJ1-2, with D possibly TRBD1 on 5 matching bases. The CDR3 length is 15 residues. The germline V gene encodes CDR1 LNHDA and CDR2 SQIVND (reference sequence). Trimming left V 1 base short and J 0 bases short, with 9 bases between. This CDR3 reads CASSIGQRANYGYTF. DNA of the CDR3: TGTGCCAGTAGTATAGGACAGCGGGCTAACTATGGCTACACCTTC.